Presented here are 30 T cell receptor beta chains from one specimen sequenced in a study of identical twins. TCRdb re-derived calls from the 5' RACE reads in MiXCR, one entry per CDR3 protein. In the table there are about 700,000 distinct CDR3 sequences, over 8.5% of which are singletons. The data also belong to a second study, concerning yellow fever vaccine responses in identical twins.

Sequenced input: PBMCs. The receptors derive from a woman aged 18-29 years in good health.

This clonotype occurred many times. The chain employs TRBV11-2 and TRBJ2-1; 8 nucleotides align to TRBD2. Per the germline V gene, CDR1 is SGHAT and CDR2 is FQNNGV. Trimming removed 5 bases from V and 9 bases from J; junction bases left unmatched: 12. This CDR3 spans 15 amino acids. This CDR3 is CASSTRGLAGGEQFF. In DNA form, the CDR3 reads TGTGCCAGCAGCACGCGGGGGCTAGCGGGTGGTGAGCAGTTCTTC.

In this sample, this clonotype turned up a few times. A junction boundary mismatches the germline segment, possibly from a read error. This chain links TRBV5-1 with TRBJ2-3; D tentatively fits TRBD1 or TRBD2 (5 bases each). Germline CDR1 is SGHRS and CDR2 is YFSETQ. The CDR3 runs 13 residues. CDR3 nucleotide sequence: TGTGCCATCAATTGGGTACGGGACGTCGGGCAGTATTTT. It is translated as CAINWVRDVGQYF.

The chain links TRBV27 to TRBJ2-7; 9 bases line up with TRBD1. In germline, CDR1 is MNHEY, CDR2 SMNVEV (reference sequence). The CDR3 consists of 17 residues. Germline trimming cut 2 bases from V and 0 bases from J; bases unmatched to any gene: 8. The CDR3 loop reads CASSLPQGTGSSYEQYF. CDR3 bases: TGTGCCAGCAGTTTACCTCAGGGGACAGGGAGCTCCTACGAGCAGTACTTC.

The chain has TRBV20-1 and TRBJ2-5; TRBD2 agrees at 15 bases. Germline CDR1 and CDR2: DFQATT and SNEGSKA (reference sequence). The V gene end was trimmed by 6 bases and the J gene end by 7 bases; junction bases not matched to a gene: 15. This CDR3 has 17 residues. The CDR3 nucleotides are TGCAGTGCCCTGGGGGAAGGCCGGACTAGCGGGGGGGTGACCCAGTACTTC. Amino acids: CSALGEGRTSGGVTQYF.

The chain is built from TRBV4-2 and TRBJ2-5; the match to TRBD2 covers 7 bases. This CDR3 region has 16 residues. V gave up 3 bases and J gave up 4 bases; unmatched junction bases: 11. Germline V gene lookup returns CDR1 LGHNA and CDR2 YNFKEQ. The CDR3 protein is CASSQGPVAGGETQYF. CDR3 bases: TGTGCCAGCAGCCAGGGACCAGTAGCGGGTGGAGAGACCCAGTACTTC.

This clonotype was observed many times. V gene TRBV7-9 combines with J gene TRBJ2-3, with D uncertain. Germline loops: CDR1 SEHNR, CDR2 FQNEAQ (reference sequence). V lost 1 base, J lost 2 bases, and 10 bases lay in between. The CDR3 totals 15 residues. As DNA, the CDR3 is TGTGCCAGCAGCTTAGGTGGTAAGATCACAGATACGCAGTATTTT. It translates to CASSLGGKITDTQYF.

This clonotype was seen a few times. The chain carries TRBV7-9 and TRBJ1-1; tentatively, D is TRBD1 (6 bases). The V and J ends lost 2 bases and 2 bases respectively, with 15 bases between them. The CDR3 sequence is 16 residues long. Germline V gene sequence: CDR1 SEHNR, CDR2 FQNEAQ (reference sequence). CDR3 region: CASSLSEGGINTEAFF. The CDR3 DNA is TGTGCCAGCAGCTTATCTGAGGGGGGCATTAACACTGAAGCTTTCTTT.

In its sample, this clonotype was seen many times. The CDR3 sequence: CAWSEGTGELFF. The CDR3 coding sequence is TGTGCCTGGAGTGAAGGAACCGGGGAGCTGTTTTTT. The chain is built from TRBV30 and TRBJ2-2; D not certain. Looked up from germline, CDR1 is GTSNPN and CDR2 is SVGIG (reference sequence). There are 12 residues in the CDR3. Trimming stripped 1 base from V and 5 bases from J, with 5 bases between.

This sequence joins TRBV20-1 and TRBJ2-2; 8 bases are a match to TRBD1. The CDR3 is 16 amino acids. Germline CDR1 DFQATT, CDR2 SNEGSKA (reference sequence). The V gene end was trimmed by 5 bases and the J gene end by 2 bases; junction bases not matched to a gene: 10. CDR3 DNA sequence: TGCAGTGCTCGGAGTTACAGGGGGGTCAACACCGGGGAGCTGTTTTTT. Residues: CSARSYRGVNTGELFF.

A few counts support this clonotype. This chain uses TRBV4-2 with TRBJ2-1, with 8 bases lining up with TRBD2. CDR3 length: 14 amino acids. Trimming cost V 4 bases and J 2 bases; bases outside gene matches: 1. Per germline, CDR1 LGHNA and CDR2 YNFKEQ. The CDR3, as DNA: TGTGCCAGCAGCCGGGGACTAGCCTACAATGAGCAGTTCTTC. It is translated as CASSRGLAYNEQFF.

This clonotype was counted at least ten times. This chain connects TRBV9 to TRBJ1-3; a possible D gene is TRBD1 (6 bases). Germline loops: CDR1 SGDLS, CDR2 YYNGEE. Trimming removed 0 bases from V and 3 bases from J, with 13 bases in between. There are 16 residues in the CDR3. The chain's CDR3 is CASSVGAGAGGNTIYF. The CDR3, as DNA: TGTGCCAGCAGCGTAGGAGCAGGGGCTGGTGGAAACACCATATATTTT.

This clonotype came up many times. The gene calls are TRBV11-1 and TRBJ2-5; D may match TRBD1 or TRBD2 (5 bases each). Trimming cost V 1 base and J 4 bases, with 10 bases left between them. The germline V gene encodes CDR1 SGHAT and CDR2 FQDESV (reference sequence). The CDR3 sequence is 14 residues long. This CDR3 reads CASSLVRGTETQYF. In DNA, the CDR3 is TGTGCCAGCAGCTTAGTTCGGGGCACAGAGACCCAGTACTTC.

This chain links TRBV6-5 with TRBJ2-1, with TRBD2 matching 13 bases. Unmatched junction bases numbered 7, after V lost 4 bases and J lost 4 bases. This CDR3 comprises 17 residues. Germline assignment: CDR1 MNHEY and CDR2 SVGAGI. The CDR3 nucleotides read TGTGCCAGCAGTTCGAGGACTAGCGGGAGAGGTTACAATGAGCAGTTCTTC. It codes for CASSSRTSGRGYNEQFF.

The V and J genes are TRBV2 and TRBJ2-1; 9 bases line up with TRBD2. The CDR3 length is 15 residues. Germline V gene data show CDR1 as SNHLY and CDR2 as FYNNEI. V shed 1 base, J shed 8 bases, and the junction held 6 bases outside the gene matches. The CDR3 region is CASSEVGGGAYEQFF. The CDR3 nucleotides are TGTGCCAGCAGTGAAGTGGGCGGGGGGGCCTATGAGCAGTTCTTC.

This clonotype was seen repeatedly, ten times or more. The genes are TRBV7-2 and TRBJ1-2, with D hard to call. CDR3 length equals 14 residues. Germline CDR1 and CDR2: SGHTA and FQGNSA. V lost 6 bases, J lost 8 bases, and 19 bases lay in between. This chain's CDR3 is CASSNRTMAEGYTF. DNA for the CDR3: TGTGCCAGCAGTAACCGAACTATGGCGGAAGGCTACACCTTC.

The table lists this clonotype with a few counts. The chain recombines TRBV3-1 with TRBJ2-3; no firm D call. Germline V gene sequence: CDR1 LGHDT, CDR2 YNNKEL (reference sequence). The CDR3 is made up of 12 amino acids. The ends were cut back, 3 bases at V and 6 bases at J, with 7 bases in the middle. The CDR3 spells CASSQLQDTQYF. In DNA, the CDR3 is TGTGCCAGCAGCCAGCTACAGGATACGCAGTATTTT.

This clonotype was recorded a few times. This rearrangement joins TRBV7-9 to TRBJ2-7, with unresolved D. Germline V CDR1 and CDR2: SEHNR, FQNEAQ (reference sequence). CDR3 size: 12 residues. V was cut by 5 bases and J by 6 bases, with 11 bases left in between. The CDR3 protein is CASSDASGEQYF. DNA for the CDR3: TGTGCCAGCAGCGACGCCTCGGGCGAGCAGTACTTC.

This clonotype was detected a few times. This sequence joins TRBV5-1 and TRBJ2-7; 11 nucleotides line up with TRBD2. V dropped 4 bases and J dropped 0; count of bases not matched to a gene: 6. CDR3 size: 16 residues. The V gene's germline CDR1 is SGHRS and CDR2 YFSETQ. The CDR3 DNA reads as TGCGCCAGCAGCCACCAACTAGCGGGGGCCTCCTACGAGCAGTACTTC. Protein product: CASSHQLAGASYEQYF.

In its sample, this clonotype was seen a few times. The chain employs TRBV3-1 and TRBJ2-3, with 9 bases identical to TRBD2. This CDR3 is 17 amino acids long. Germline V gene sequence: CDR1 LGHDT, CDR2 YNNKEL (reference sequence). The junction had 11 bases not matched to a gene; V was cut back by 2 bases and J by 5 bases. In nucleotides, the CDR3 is TGTGCCAGCAGCCAATTTGTAGCGGGGGAGCCTAAAGATACGCAGTATTTT. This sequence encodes CASSQFVAGEPKDTQYF.

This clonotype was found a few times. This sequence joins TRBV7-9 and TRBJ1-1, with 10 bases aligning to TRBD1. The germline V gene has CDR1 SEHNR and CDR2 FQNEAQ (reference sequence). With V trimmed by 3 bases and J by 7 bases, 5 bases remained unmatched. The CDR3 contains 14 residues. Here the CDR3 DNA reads TGTGCCAGCAGCTTTAGGACAGGGGGAAATGAAGCTTTCTTT. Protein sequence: CASSFRTGGNEAFF.

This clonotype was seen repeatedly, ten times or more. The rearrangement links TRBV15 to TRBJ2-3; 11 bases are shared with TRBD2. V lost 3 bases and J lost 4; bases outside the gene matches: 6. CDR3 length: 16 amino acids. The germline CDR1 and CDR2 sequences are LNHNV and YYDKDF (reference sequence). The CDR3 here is CATSSLSGGVSDTQYF. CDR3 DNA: TGTGCCACCAGCAGCCTTAGCGGGGGGGTTTCAGATACGCAGTATTTT.

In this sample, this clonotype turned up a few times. In nucleotides, the CDR3 is TGTGCCAGCAGTTTATTAAGCCAGTCCTACGAGCAGTACTTC. It encodes CASSLLSQSYEQYF. This chain joins TRBV27 and TRBJ2-7, with no clear D. The germline gives CDR1 MNHEY, CDR2 SMNVEV (reference sequence). The V end lost 1 base, the J end lost 1 base, and 8 bases lay between the germline ends. This CDR3 has 14 residues.

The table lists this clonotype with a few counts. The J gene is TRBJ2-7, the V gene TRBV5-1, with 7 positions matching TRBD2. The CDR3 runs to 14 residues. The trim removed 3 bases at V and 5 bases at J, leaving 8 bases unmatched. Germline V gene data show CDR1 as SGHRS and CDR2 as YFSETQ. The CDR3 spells CASSSSGVINEQYF. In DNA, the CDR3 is TGCGCCAGCAGCTCGAGCGGGGTAATCAACGAGCAGTACTTC. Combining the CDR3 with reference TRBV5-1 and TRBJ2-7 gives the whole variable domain KAGVTQTPRYLIKTRGQQVTLSCSPISGHRSVSWYQQTPGQGLQFLFEYFSETQRNKGNFPGRFSGRQFSNSRSEMNVSTLELGDSALYLCASSSSGVINEQYFGPGTRLTVT.

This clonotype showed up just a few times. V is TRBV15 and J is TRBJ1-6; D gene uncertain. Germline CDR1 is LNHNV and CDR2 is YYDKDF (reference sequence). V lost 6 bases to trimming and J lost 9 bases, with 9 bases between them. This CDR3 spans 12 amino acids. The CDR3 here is CATSNRASPLHF. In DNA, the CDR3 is TGTGCCACCAGTAATCGGGCTTCACCCCTCCACTTT.

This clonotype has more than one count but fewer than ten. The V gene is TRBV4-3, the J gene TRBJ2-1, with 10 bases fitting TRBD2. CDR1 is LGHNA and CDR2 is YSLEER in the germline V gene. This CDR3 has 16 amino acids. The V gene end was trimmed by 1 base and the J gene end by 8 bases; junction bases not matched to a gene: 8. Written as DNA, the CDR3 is TGCGCCAGCAGCCAAGCAGGGGCTAGCGGGAGATATGAGCAGTTCTTC. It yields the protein CASSQAGASGRYEQFF.

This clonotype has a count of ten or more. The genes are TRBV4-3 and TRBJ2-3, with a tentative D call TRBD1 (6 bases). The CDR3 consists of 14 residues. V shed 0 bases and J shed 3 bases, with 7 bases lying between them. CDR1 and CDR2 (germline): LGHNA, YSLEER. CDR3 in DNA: TGCGCCAGCAGCCAAGAGGGGGCTACAGATACGCAGTATTTT. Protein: CASSQEGATDTQYF.

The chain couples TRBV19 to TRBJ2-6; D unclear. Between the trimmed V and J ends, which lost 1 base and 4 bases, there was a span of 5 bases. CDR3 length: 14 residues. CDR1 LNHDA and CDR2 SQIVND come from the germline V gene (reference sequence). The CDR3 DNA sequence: TGTGCCAGTAGTATAGGATCCGGGGCCAACGTCCTGACTTTC. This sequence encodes CASSIGSGANVLTF.

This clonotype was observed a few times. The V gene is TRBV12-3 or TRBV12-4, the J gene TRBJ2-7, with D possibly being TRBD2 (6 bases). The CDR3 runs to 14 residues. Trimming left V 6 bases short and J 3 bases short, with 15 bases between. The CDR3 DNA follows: TGTGCCAGCAGGCTCGGCTCGGGACTCTACGAGCAGTACTTC. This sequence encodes CASRLGSGLYEQYF.

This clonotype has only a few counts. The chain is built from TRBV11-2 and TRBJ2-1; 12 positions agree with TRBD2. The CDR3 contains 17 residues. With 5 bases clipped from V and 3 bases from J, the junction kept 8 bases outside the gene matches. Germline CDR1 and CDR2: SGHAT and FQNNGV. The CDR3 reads CASSLGLAGRFYNEQFF. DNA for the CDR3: TGTGCCAGCAGCCTCGGACTAGCGGGAAGGTTCTACAATGAGCAGTTCTTC.

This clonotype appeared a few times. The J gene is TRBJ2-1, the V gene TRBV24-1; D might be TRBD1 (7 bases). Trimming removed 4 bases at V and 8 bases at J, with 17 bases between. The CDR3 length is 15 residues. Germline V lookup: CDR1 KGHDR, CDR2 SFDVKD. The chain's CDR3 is CATSDHQTGRYEQFF. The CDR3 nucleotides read TGTGCCACCAGTGACCACCAGACAGGGAGGTATGAGCAGTTCTTC.